This T cell receptor (beta chain) was observed in a study of cytomegalovirus exposure and HLA in healthy donors (dated 2017 in TCRdb). Some background on the complete study: In an earlier analysis of about 560 of the donors, roughly 300 Gb of sequence data and 95 million to 130 million unique TCR beta sequences from approximately 180 million T cells were reported. To predict cytomegalovirus infection status, the study brought together high-throughput TCR immunosequencing, statistical association of individual TCRs with disease status, and machine learning. Along with the roughly 700-subject first cohort, a separate validation cohort of some 130 different subjects was used. An earlier analysis of about 620 of the donors applied high-throughput TCR beta sequencing to assess whether each TCR beta V gene segment acted as functional or pseudogenic. Genome-wide SNP genotypes for about three fifths of the roughly 670 donors were used in a later genetic analysis, which treated that subset as a discovery cohort. A later analysis re-examined previously published TCR beta repertoires from 500 to 700 donors and added high-resolution HLA genotyping to investigate patterns of TCR occurrence. On average, 235,054 unique TCR beta nucleotide sequences were sequenced per donor among 398 genotyped donors of the cohort, with 15% to 20% of those sequences being non-productive. Donor age, sex, ethnicity and CMV serostatus were compiled alongside the repertoire data. An early release that covered more than 550 HLA-typed donors contained 250 to 350 gigabases of sequencing data and 80 million or so unique TCR sequences. Both class I and class II loci were covered by HLA typing, at four-digit resolution. The study was designed to test whether signatures of past pathogen exposure could be identified by cataloging public T cell receptors. Of the 350 to 450 genotyped donors, 80% to 90% were placed in the genetic ancestry cluster associated with self-reported Caucasian donors. Roughly five DR-DQ haplotypes were handled as single units for association and clustering because linkage in the cohort was strong. The T cell repertoires of roughly 660 subjects were profiled by immunosequencing and related to cytomegalovirus serostatus. Rather than using new phenotypic data, the later analysis identified candidate immune exposures from TCR beta sequences and from how often those sequences occurred across donors. The number of typed donors differed by locus: roughly 629-640 for A, B, C, DRB1 and DQB1; about 520 for DQA1; some 590 for DPA1; and roughly 490 for DPB1. All discovery cohort repertoires had been generated on a single sequencing platform. The investigation overall reported the following: HLA typing was unavailable for some donors at each locus, so association tests used only the typed subset. In vitro tests confirmed that a few of the cytomegalovirus-associated TCR beta chains recognize cytomegalovirus antigens. A further reported finding was that TCR beta sequences accurately predicted the HLA-A and HLA-B alleles for most subjects in the first cohort. V-gene and J-gene trimming of TCR beta chains was associated with a missense DCLRE1C variant in a later genetic analysis, and the association was replicated in an independent cohort. In a later analysis, some 17,000 TCR beta sequences were associated with specific HLA alleles at a false discovery rate of 0.05. In an earlier analysis of a few hundred of the donors, most TCR beta V segments were observed in productive rearrangements about 87% or about 30% of the time, broadly matching IMGT annotations. Because the 87-base-pair reads could not distinguish some IMGT-functional V segments, including TRBV6-2 and TRBV6-3, those segments were excluded. The study listed 150 to 200 TCR beta chains as associated with cytomegalovirus. The classifier was reported to diagnose cytomegalovirus status with high specificity and sensitivity in both the original and validation cohorts. A later analysis found that HLA-associated TCR beta chains were more clonally expanded and had lower generation probabilities than equally common non-associated chains. A later genetic analysis reported fewer N-insertions in productive TCRs among donors in an Asian-associated ancestry cluster than the roughly 690-donor mean. Linkage disequilibrium might explain the correlated functional status among segregating V segments, but an unknown experimental factor could not be excluded. According to a later analysis, parvovirus B19, influenza, CMV and Epstein-Barr virus appeared linked to several top co-occurrence clusters. A later analysis found that TCR association rates varied across HLA loci, with DRB1 alleles showing the most associated TCRs and HLA-C alleles the fewest. A cluster of highly shared sequence variants was judged likely to represent a technical artifact of the sequencing pipeline. Presence/absence analyses assumed roughly uniform sequencing depth across donors, an assumption that may not hold. When HLA alleles, especially DR and DQ, strongly co-occurred, TCR associations were difficult to assign to individual alleles. In this cohort, only TCR beta chains were sequenced, and detectable features were limited by the absence of alpha or paired-chain data. For the cohort, immune exposure information was limited to CMV serostatus. It was suggested by the authors that the approach could potentially be generalized to other disease states and immunological phenotypes. In a later analysis, most CMV-associated TCR beta chains were found to appear HLA-restricted, with HLA associations seemingly driven largely by CMV exposure. Most TCR sequences were observed very rarely across donors, whereas some public TCRs were present in many individuals. Around 16 rarely observed V segments, including chromosome 9 orphons, were excluded from the earlier analysis of several hundred of the donors because counts were too low.

CDR3 length: 12 amino acids, cysteine to phenylalanine. Left in the record is the CDR3 DNA by itself, 36 bases read in frame from the first base. CDR1 SNHLY and CDR2 FYNNEI are derived from the germline V gene. Relative to germline, V is 2 bases shorter and J is 4 bases shorter, with 5 bases between their ends. Details on this clone: The target of this receptor is not known.

The protocol used for the library was the immunoSEQ multiplex PCR assay. The multiplex PCR relied on a mix of 60 forward primers for TCR Vbeta segments and 13 reverse primers for TCR Jbeta segments. The CDR3 region of rearranged TCR beta genes was amplified from genomic DNA with a multiplex PCR assay. On the Illumina HiSeq System, the amplified TCR beta libraries were sequenced as 87-base-pair reads. Per the original workflow: Across the 670 or so repertoires, a later analysis counted 75 million to 90 million unique TCR beta chains, roughly 11 million of which were shared by at least two donors. A nearest-neighbor algorithm error-corrected the raw reads and collapsed the reads into unique sequences, merging closely related sequences to remove PCR and sequencing errors. V, D and J gene segments were assigned by aligning CDR3 sequences to IMGT reference sequences. For a sequence to be retained, at least a six-nucleotide match to both a V gene segment and a J gene segment was required. A rearrangement was called productive if the CDR3 had no stop codons and remained in frame with V and J, and every other rearrangement was called non-productive. CDR3 was defined according to IMGT convention as the region running from the second conserved V-encoded cysteine to the conserved J-encoded phenylalanine. The earlier analysis of some 550 of the donors excluded any sequence lacking an unambiguous match to a single V gene segment. An earlier analysis of roughly 590 of the donors called V segments functional above 56.7% productive rearrangements and segregating when the between-donor standard deviation exceeded 5%. A statistical classification framework was built for diagnosing cytomegalovirus status from the catalog of TCR beta chain sequences. In a later analysis, TCR nucleotide sequences were compared against IMGT/GENE-DB human TR gene sequences so that V and J genes could be assigned. A later analysis assigned CDR3 sequences and most-parsimonious VDJ recombination scenarios with the TCRdist pipeline. In a later analysis, each TCR beta chain was defined by its CDR3 amino acid sequence together with its V-gene family, and reads without a unique V-gene family were excluded. To address suspected cross-contamination and a sequencing artifact, a later analysis removed approximately 590 highly shared, low-generation-probability nucleotide sequences. For each public chain, a later analysis derived a clonal expansion index from normalized ranks of inferred template counts within each repertoire. In a later analysis, generation probabilities were computed with a VDJ recombination model fitted to out-of-frame rearrangements, and the resulting probabilities were checked against IGoR. In a later analysis, hypergeometric tests were used to score TCR-TCR, TCR-HLA and TCR-CMV co-occurrence, with a repertoire-size bias correction applied to TCR pairs. To estimate false discovery rates, a later analysis permuted the HLA or CMV assignments 20 times. In a later analysis, co-occurring TCRs were grouped with DBSCAN, and TCRdist sequence similarity was added when clustering was performed within HLA-allele-positive subsets. Repertoires with fewer than 30,000 or more than 120,000 public chains were left out of co-occurrence clustering, as were a handful of repertoires with anomalous nucleotide sharing. As stored in TCRdb, this immuneACCESS dataset retains in-frame rearrangements with V and J assigned. A fraction of the clones does not appear; measured against another copy, unresolved V genes explain less than half of the discrepancy, and the remainder lacks a known reason. The D gene and trimming were derived from the DNA, and the V and J assignments and clone size from that table. This sample's table contains fewer than 85,000 clones. The biggest ten clones account for under 4% of the sample.

In total, around 600 healthy bone marrow donors made up the cohort. At the time of sampling, all cohort members were nominally healthy, though unrecorded immune exposures were likely present. The donor was CMV seropositive and belonged to the group of some 290 seropositive cohort members. A peripheral blood sample was collected from each donor, and TCR beta sequencing was performed on peripheral blood mononuclear cells. The Qiagen DNeasy Blood Extraction Kit was used to extract genomic DNA from the blood cell samples. The receptor's source is a female donor in good health and CMV-seropositive. The material sequenced was PBMCs. The rearrangement joined TRBV2 to TRBJ1-2; no D gene call is confident. The CDR3 corresponds to CASSEQSYGYTF. The nucleotide sequence reads as follows: TGTGCCAGCAGTGAACAGTCCTATGGCTACACCTTC.